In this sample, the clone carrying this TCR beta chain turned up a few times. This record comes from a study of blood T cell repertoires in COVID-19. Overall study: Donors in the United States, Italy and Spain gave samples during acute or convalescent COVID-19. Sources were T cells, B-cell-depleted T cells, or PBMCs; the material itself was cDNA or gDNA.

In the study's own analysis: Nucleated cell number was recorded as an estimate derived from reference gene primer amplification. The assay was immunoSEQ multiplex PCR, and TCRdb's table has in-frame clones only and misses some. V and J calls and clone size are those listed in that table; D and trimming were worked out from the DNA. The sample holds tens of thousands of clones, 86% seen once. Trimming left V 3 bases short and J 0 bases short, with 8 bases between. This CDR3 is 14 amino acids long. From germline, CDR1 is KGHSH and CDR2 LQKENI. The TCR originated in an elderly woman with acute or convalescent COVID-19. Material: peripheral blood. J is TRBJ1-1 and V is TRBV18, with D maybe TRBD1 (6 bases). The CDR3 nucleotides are TGTGCCAGCTCACCTGGGACAATGAACACTGAAGCTTTCTTT. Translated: CASSPGTMNTEAFF.